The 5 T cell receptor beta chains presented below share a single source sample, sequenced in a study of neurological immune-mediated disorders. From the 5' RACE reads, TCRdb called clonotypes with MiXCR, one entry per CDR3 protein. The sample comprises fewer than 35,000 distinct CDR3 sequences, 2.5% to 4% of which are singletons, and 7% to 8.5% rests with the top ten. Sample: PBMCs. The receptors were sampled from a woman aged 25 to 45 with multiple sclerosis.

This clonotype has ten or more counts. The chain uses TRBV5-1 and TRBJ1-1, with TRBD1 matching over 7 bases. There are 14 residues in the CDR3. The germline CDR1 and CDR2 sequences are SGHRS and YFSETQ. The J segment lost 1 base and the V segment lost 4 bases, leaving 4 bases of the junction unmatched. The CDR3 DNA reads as TGCGCCAGCAGCCCCGGGACAGCGAACACTGAAGCTTTCTTT. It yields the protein CASSPGTANTEAFF. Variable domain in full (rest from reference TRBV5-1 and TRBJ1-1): KAGVTQTPRYLIKTRGQQVTLSCSPISGHRSVSWYQQTPGQGLQFLFEYFSETQRNKGNFPGRFSGRQFSNSRSEMNVSTLELGDSALYLCASSPGTANTEAFFGQGTRLTVV.

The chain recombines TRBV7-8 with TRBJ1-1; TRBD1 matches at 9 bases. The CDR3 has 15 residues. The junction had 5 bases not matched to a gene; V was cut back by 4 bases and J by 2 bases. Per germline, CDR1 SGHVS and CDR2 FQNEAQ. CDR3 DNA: TGTGCCAGCAGCTCGGGACAGGGTTTAAACACTGAAGCTTTCTTT. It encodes CASSSGQGLNTEAFF.

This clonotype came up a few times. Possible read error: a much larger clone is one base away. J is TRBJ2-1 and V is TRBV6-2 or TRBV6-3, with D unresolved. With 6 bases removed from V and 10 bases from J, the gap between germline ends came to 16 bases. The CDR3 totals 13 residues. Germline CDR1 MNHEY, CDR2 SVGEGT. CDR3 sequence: CASSQIVVGEQFF. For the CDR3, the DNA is TGTGCCAGCAGCCAAATAGTGGTCGGGGAGCAGTTCTTC.

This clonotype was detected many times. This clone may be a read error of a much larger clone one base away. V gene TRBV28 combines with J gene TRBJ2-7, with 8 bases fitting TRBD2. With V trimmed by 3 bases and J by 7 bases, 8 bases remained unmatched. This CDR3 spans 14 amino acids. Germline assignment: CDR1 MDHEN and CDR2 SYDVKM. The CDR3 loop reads CASSFVSGSEEQYF. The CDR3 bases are TGTGCCAGCAGTTTTGTGAGCGGGAGTGAAGAGCAGTACTTC.

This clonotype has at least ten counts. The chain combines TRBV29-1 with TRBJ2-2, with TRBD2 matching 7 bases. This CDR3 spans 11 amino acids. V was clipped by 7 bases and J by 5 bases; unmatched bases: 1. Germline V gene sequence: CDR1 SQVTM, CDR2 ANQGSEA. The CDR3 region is CSGGGTGELFF. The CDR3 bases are TGCAGCGGGGGGGGGACCGGGGAGCTGTTTTTT.